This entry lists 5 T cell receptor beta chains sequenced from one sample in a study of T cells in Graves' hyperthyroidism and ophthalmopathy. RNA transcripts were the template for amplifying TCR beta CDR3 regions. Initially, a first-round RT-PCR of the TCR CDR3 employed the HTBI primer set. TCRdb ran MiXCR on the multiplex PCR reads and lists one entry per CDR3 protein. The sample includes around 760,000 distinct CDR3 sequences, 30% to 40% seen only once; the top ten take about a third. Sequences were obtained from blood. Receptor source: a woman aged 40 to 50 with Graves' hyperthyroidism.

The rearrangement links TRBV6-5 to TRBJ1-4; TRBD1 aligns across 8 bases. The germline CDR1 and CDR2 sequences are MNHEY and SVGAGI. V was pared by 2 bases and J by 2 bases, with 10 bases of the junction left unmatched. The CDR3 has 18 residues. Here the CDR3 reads CASSYRSIDRGTNEKLFF. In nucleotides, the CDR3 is TGTGCCAGCAGTTACCGTTCCATCGACAGGGGCACTAATGAAAAACTGTTTTTT.

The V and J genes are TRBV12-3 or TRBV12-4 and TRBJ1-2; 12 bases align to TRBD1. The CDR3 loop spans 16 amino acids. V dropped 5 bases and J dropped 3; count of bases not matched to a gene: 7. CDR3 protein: CASSPGTGGAYYGYTF. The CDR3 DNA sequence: TGTGCCAGCAGTCCTGGGACAGGGGGCGCATACTATGGCTACACCTTC.

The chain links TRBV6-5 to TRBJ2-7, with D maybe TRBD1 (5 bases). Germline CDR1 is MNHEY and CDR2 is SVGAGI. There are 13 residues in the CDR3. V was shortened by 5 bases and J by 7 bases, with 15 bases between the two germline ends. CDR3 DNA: TGTGCCAGCAGTACGACAGAAGGGGTTGAGCAGTACTTC. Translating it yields CASSTTEGVEQYF.

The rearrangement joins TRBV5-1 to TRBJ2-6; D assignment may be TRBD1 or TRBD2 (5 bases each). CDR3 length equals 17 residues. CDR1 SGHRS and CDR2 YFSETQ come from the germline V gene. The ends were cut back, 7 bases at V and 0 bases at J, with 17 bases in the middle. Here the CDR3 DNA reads TGCGCCAGCGGTGGTGGGGGACCCGCCTCTGGGGCCAACGTCCTGACTTTC. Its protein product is CASGGGGPASGANVLTF.

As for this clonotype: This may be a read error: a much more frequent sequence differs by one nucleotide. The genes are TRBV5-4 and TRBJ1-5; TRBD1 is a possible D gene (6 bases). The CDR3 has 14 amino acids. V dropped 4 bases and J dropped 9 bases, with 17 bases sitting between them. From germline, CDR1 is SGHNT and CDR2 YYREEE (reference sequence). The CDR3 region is CASSLLGTFGPQHF. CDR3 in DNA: TGTGCCAGCAGCCTCCTCGGGACATTCGGGCCCCAGCATTTT.